The sequence of this T cell receptor beta chain was determined in a study of blood T cells in healthy people across ages. Trimming took 5 bases from V and 8 from J; bases not matched to a gene: 7. This CDR3 is 14 amino acids long. The germline CDR1 and CDR2 sequences are DFQATT and SNEGSKA (reference sequence). This clonotype has a handful of counts. A sample-barcoded 5' primer and a J-beta primer mix were used in a second PCR of roughly 6 to 12 cycles. TCRdb redid the calling of the 5' RACE reads with MiXCR, one entry per CDR3 protein. The sample includes 800,000 or so distinct CDR3 sequences, approximately 25% of them seen just once. The sample was also linked to a second study, of T cells of mothers and their children.

The source of this sequence is a boy between 10 and 17 years old in good health. The specimen was blood. V is TRBV20-1 and J is TRBJ1-6, with 9 bases matching TRBD1. CDR3 in amino acids: CSAPGQGSYSPLHF. The CDR3 DNA follows: TGCAGTGCTCCGGGACAGGGTAGTTATTCACCCCTCCACTTT.